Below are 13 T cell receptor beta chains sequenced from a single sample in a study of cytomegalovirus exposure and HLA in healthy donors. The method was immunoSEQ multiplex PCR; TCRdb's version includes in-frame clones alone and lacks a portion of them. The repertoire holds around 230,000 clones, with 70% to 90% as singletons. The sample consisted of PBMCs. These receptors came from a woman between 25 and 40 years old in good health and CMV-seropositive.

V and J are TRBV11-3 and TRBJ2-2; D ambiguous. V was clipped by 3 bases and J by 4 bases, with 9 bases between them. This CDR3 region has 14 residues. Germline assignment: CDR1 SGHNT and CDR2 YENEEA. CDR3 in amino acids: CASSLGQFTGELFF. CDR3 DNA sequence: TGTGCCAGCAGCTTGGGCCAGTTCACCGGGGAGCTGTTTTTT.

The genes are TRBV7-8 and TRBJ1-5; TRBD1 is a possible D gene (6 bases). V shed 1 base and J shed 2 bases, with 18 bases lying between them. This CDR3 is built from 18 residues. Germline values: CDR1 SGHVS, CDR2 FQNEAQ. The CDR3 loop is CASSLVFGGRGGNQPQHF. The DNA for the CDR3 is TGTGCCAGCAGCTTAGTATTCGGGGGGCGAGGGGGCAATCAGCCCCAGCATTTT.

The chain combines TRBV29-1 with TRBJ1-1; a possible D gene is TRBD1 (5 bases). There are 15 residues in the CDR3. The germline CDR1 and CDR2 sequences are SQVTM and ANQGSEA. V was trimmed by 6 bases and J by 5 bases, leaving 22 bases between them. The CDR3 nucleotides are TGCAGCGTCCCCACCCCCCAGGGCGGGAGTACTGAAGCTTTCTTT. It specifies CSVPTPQGGSTEAFF.

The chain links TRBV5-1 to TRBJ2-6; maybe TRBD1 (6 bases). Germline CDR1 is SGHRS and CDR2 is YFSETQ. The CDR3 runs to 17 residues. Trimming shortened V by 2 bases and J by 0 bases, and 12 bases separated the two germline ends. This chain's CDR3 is CASSLQGLDSGANVLTF. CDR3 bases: TGCGCCAGCAGCTTACAGGGCCTCGACTCTGGGGCCAACGTCCTGACTTTC. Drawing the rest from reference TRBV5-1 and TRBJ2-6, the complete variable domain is KAGVTQTPRYLIKTRGQQVTLSCSPISGHRSVSWYQQTPGQGLQFLFEYFSETQRNKGNFPGRFSGRQFSNSRSEMNVSTLELGDSALYLCASSLQGLDSGANVLTFGAGSRLTVL.

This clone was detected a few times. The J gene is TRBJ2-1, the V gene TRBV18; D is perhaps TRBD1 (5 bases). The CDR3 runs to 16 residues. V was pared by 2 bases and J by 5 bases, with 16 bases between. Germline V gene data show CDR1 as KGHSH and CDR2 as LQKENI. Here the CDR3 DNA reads TGTGCCAGCTCACCATCAGGCAGGGCAAGGGACAATGAGCAGTTCTTC. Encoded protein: CASSPSGRARDNEQFF.

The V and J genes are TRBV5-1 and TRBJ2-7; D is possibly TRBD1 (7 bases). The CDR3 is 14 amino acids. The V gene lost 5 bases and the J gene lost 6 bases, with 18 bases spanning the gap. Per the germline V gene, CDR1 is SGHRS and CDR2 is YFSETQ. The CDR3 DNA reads TGCGCCAGCAGAGCCCCAGGGGGGCAAAGCGAGCAGTACTTC. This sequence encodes CASRAPGGQSEQYF.

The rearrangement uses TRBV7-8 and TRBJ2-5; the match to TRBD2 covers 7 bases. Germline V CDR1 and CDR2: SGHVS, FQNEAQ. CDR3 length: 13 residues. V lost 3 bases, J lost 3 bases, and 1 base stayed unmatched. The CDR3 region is CASSLGLKETQYF. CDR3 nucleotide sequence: TGTGCCAGCAGCTTGGGACTAAAAGAGACCCAGTACTTC.

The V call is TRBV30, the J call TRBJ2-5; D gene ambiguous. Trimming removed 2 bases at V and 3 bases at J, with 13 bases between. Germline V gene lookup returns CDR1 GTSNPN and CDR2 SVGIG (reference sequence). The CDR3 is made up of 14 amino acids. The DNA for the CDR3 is TGTGCCTGGAGTTTAGACATCGGTAAAGAGACCCAGTACTTC. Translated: CAWSLDIGKETQYF.

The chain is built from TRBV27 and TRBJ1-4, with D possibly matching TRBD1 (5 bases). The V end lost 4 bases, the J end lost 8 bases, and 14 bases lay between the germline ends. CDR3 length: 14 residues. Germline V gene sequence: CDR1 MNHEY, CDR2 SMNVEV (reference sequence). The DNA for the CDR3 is TGTGCCAGCAGTTCCCGTCGGGGGGACGAAAAACTGTTTTTT. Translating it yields CASSSRRGDEKLFF.

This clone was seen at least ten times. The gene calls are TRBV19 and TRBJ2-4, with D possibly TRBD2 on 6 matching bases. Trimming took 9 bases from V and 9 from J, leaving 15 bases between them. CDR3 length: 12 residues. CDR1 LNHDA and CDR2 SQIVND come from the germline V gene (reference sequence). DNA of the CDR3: TGTGCCAGCGAACTAGCTAGGGGCATTCAGTACTTC. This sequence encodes CASELARGIQYF.

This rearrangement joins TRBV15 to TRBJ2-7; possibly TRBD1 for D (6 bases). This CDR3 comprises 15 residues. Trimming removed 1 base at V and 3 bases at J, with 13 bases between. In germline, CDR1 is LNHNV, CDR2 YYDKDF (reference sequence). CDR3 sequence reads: CATSRVPPGVYEQYF. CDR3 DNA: TGTGCCACCAGCAGAGTGCCCCCAGGGGTCTACGAGCAGTACTTC.

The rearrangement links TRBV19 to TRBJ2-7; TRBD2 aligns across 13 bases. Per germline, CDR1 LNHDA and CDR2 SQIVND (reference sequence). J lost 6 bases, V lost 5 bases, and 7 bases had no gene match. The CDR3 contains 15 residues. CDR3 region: CASSAGLAGVIEQYF. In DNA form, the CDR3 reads TGTGCCAGTAGTGCTGGACTAGCGGGAGTTATCGAGCAGTACTTC.

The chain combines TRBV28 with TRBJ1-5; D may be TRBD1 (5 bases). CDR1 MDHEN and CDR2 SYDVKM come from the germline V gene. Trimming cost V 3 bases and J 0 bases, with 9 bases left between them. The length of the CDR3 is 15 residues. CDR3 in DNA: TGTGCCAGCAGTTTTCAGGGTTATAGCAATCAGCCCCAGCATTTT. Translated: CASSFQGYSNQPQHF.